This TCR beta chain stems from a study of blood T cell repertoires in COVID-19. Profiling relied on immunoSEQ multiplex PCR, and the TCRdb table lists in-frame clones only, not all of them. The sample carries approximately 180,000 clones, 80% to 90% recorded once. The V and J ends lost 6 bases and 9 bases, in that order; junction bases with no gene match: 8. Germline V lookup: CDR1 LGHNT, CDR2 FRNRAP. This CDR3 is 13 amino acids long. The rearrangement links TRBV12-5 to TRBJ1-2, with TRBD1 matching over 9 bases. Sequenced input: peripheral blood. The receptor was derived from a human donor with active or convalescent COVID-19. The donor label of this sample is uncertain. CDR3 coding DNA: TGTGCTAGTGGACCGGGACAGGGAATGAGCTACACCTTC. Encoded protein: CASGPGQGMSYTF.